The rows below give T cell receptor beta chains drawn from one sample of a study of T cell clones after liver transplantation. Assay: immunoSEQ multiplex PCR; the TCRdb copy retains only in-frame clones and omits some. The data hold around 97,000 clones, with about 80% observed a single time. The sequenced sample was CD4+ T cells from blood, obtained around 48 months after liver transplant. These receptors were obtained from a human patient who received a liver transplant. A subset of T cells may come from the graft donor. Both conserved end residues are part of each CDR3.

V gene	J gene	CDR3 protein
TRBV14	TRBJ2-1	CASSQGDRMNNEQFF
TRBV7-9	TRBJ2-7	CASSLGLQGTSREQYF
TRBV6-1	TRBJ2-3	CASSLVGTDTQYF
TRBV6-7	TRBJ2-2	CASSCITGTSGRHTGELFF
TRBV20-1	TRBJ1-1	CSALDSTEAFF
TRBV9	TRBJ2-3	CASSVSGGASDTQYF
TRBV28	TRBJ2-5	CASSPPAVETQYF
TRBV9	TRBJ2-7	CASSVEGTAYEQYF
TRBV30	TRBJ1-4	CAGRGRSEKLFF
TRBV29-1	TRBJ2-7	CSVFTGYEQYF
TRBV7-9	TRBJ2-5	CASSLLRETQYF
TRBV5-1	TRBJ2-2	CASSLNPGEAGELFF
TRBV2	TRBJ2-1	CASSLSGRGYNEQFF